The 28 T cell receptor beta chains listed next were all sequenced from one sample in a study of identical twins. TCRdb processed the 5' RACE reads anew with MiXCR; each CDR3 protein has one entry. This sample has 1.5 million to 2 million distinct CDR3 sequences, with less than 40% found just once. Specimen: cord blood. Receptors originate from a newborn girl in good health.

This chain connects TRBV28 to TRBJ2-3; TRBD2 matches at 7 bases. CDR3 length: 17 amino acids. V was pared by 2 bases and J by 2 bases, with 10 bases of the junction left unmatched. CDR1 and CDR2 from the germline V gene are MDHEN and SYDVKM. The CDR3 protein is CASSLGAGGSLTDTQYF. CDR3 DNA sequence: TGTGCCAGCAGTTTAGGAGCTGGCGGGAGCCTCACAGATACGCAGTATTTT.

V and J are TRBV27 and TRBJ1-5, with unresolved D. The V end lost 3 bases, the J end lost 7 bases, and 16 bases lay between the germline ends. The CDR3 contains 15 residues. In germline, CDR1 is MNHEY, CDR2 SMNVEV (reference sequence). The CDR3 DNA reads as TGTGCCAGCAGTTTGATTCCCACCTTAGGACAGCCCCAGCATTTT. It is translated as CASSLIPTLGQPQHF.

V usage is TRBV7-6 and J usage is TRBJ1-1, with unresolved D. V gave up 7 bases and J gave up 0 bases, with 12 bases separating them. CDR1 and CDR2 from the germline V gene are SGHVS and FNYEAQ. This CDR3 has 14 residues. The CDR3 nucleotides are TGTGCCAGCACCCTCGGTCGGATGAACACTGAAGCTTTCTTT. Its translation is CASTLGRMNTEAFF.

This clonotype was seen a few times. The CDR3 nucleotides are TGTGCCAGCAGCCAAGATCATCGGGGGTTAGCGTACTTC. This translates into CASSQDHRGLAYF. The genes are TRBV14 and TRBJ2-5; D possibly corresponds to TRBD2 (6 bases). There are 13 residues in the CDR3. V was pared by 0 bases and J by 13 bases, with 15 bases between. The germline V gene has CDR1 SGHDN and CDR2 FVKESK.

Points on this clonotype: A read error is possible here, since a much larger clone lies one base away. The chain carries TRBV4-2 and TRBJ2-1, with D possibly TRBD2 on 5 matching bases. V gave up 4 bases and J gave up 0 bases, with 19 bases separating them. CDR3 length: 18 residues. The germline V gene encodes CDR1 LGHNA and CDR2 YNFKEQ. The CDR3 loop is CASSPITLSVPSYNEQFF. The CDR3 region has the DNA TGTGCCAGCAGCCCCATTACCCTTAGCGTTCCCTCCTACAATGAGCAGTTCTTC.

The table lists this clonotype with many counts. The chain combines TRBV12-3 or TRBV12-4 with TRBJ2-4; TRBD1 agrees at 9 bases. V lost 10 bases to trimming and J lost 0 bases; unmatched junction nucleotides: 7. The CDR3 is 15 residues long. CDR3 nucleotide sequence: TGTGCCAAAACACACAGGGGGCTAGCCAAAAACATTCAGTACTTC. Amino acid sequence: CAKTHRGLAKNIQYF.

The rearrangement uses TRBV7-8 and TRBJ2-5, with D unresolved. V was pared by 5 bases and J by 0 bases, with 13 bases between. The V gene's germline CDR1 is SGHVS and CDR2 FQNEAQ. The CDR3 sequence is 15 residues long. CDR3 DNA: TGTGCCAGCAGCACCCGCACAGATTACCAAGAGACCCAGTACTTC. Encoded protein: CASSTRTDYQETQYF.

This clonotype turned up a few times. The gene calls are TRBV20-1 and TRBJ1-2; 7 nucleotides line up with TRBD1. The V and J ends lost 5 bases and 7 bases, in that order; junction bases with no gene match: 4. The CDR3 covers 11 residues. Germline assignment: CDR1 DFQATT and CDR2 SNEGSKA (reference sequence). The CDR3 DNA sequence: TGCAGTGCTCCCGGGACAGTTGGCTACACCTTC. Translation gives CSAPGTVGYTF.

This clonotype was seen a handful of times. This chain uses TRBV11-2 with TRBJ1-5; D possibly corresponds to TRBD1 (5 bases). This CDR3 is built from 14 residues. The ends were cut back, 4 bases at V and 6 bases at J, with 13 bases in the middle. Germline CDR1 is SGHAT and CDR2 is FQNNGV. The CDR3 coding sequence is TGTGCCAGCAGCTCAAATCCTCAGGGTCAGCCCCAGCATTTT. As protein: CASSSNPQGQPQHF.

This chain uses TRBV6-6 with TRBJ2-4; no firm D call. V lost 10 bases, J lost 13 bases, and 14 bases lay in between. The germline CDR1 and CDR2 sequences are MNHNY and SVGAGI (reference sequence). The CDR3 spans 10 residues. The CDR3 sequence: CATGKSEQYF. The CDR3 DNA is TGTGCCACAGGAAAGAGTGAGCAGTACTTC.

The sample holds many counts of this clonotype. The germline gene is not matched at one end of the junction; a read error may be the cause. V is TRBV12-3 or TRBV12-4 and J is TRBJ1-2; 7 bases map to TRBD1. This CDR3 region has 14 residues. CDR3: CASSLEGGRNGYTF. Written as DNA, the CDR3 is TGTGCCAGCAGCTTAGAAGGGGGCCGGAATGGCTACACCTTC.

The rearrangement joins TRBV27 to TRBJ2-1; weak D call: TRBD2 (6 bases). Germline V CDR1 and CDR2: MNHEY, SMNVEV (reference sequence). CDR3 size: 13 residues. Trimming took 4 bases from V and 5 from J, leaving 9 bases between them. The CDR3 region is CASSWDFNNEQFF. In DNA, the CDR3 is TGTGCCAGCAGTTGGGACTTCAACAATGAGCAGTTCTTC.

This clonotype came up many times. The chain carries TRBV6-2 or TRBV6-3 and TRBJ2-1, with 13 nucleotides matching TRBD2. CDR3 length equals 15 residues. Germline CDR1 reads MNHEY; CDR2 reads SVGEGT. V dropped 4 bases and J dropped 4; count of bases not matched to a gene: 1. The CDR3 sequence: CASSWGLAGYNEQFF. As DNA, the CDR3 is TGTGCCAGCAGTTGGGGACTAGCGGGATACAATGAGCAGTTCTTC.

The gene calls are TRBV9 and TRBJ2-7; 14 nucleotides align to TRBD2. The CDR3 has 20 residues. Germline V CDR1 and CDR2: SGDLS, YYNGEE. Trimming at V came to 0 bases and at J to 7 bases, leaving 18 bases not matched to a gene. CDR3 amino acids: CASSVAFRTSGRRSYNEQYF. The DNA for the CDR3 is TGTGCCAGCAGCGTAGCTTTTCGGACTAGCGGGAGGAGGAGCTACAATGAGCAGTACTTC.

V is TRBV20-1 and J is TRBJ1-1; 10 nucleotides match TRBD1. CDR3 size: 12 residues. Germline V gene sequence: CDR1 DFQATT, CDR2 SNEGSKA (reference sequence). The V and J ends lost 2 bases and 8 bases, in that order; junction bases with no gene match: 2. The CDR3 sequence: CSARLGQGEAFF. The CDR3 DNA sequence: TGCAGTGCTAGACTGGGACAGGGGGAAGCTTTCTTT.

V usage is TRBV3-1 and J usage is TRBJ2-5; possible D gene TRBD2, 5 bases. Trimming removed 5 bases at V and 1 base at J, with 11 bases between. Germline loops: CDR1 LGHDT, CDR2 YNNKEL (reference sequence). This CDR3 spans 14 amino acids. DNA for the CDR3: TGTGCCAGCAGCGGAGGCCCGGGCCAAGAGACCCAGTACTTC. This sequence encodes CASSGGPGQETQYF.

V is TRBV5-6 and J is TRBJ2-1, with 9 bases that match TRBD1. V trimming: 0 bases; J trimming: 2 bases; junction bases outside the gene matches: 9. Looked up from germline, CDR1 is SGHDT and CDR2 is YYEEEE. The CDR3 is 18 residues long. As DNA, the CDR3 is TGTGCCAGCAGCTTGGATCCAACAGGGGGCATAACCTACAATGAGCAGTTCTTC. Encoded protein: CASSLDPTGGITYNEQFF.

The V call is TRBV2, the J call TRBJ2-1; D is uncertain. The better agreement between TRBJ2-7 and the DNA end casts doubt on the J call. Looked up from germline, CDR1 is SNHLY and CDR2 is FYNNEI. There are 15 residues in the CDR3. The chain's CDR3 is CASSDSVSSYNEQYF. The CDR3 DNA reads TGTGCCAGCAGTGACAGCGTCAGCTCCTACAATGAGCAGTACTTC.

This clonotype was found a few times. The V gene is TRBV3-1, the J gene TRBJ2-1, with 12 bases lining up with TRBD2. Germline trimming cut 4 bases from V and 8 bases from J; bases unmatched to any gene: 6. The CDR3 has 15 amino acids. Germline V gene sequence: CDR1 LGHDT, CDR2 YNNKEL (reference sequence). CDR3 region: CASSPGLAGPYEQFF. In DNA, the CDR3 is TGTGCCAGCAGCCCCGGACTAGCGGGACCCTATGAGCAGTTCTTC.

V usage is TRBV11-2 and J usage is TRBJ2-1; 11 positions match TRBD2. Looked up from germline, CDR1 is SGHAT and CDR2 is FQNNGV. V lost 0 bases to trimming and J lost 10 bases; unmatched junction nucleotides: 5. The CDR3 has 15 residues. The CDR3 DNA reads TGTGCCAGCAGCTTAGATAGCGGGGGGGCACGGGAGCAGTTCTTC. The encoded protein is CASSLDSGGAREQFF. The variable domain in full, completed from reference TRBV11-2 and TRBJ2-1, reads EAGVAQSPRYKIIEKRQSVAFWCNPISGHATLYWYQQILGQGPKLLIQFQNNGVVDDSQLPKDRFSAERLKGVDSTLKIQPAKLEDSAVYLCASSLDSGGAREQFFGPGTRLTVL.

The chain employs TRBV12-3 or TRBV12-4 and TRBJ2-1; TRBD2 matches 9 bases. Losses at the gene ends were 3 bases for V and 7 bases for J; bases not matched to a gene: 7. The CDR3 runs 15 residues. CDR3 DNA: TGTGCCAGCAGTTTTCCTAGCGGGGTGGGAAATGAGCAGTTCTTC. Encoded protein: CASSFPSGVGNEQFF.

This rearrangement joins TRBV5-1 to TRBJ1-6; weak D call: TRBD1 (5 bases). This CDR3 is built from 13 residues. CDR1 SGHRS and CDR2 YFSETQ come from the germline V gene. The V end lost 5 bases, the J end lost 6 bases, and 9 bases lay between the germline ends. CDR3 DNA sequence: TGCGCCAGCAGGGACGGGACTAATTCACCCCTCCACTTT. Translation: CASRDGTNSPLHF.

This clonotype was seen a handful of times. This chain joins TRBV6-5 and TRBJ1-6, with unresolved D. Germline CDR1 and CDR2: MNHEY and SVGAGI. Trimming removed 4 bases from V and 9 bases from J, with 7 bases in between. The CDR3 has 12 amino acids. CDR3 sequence reads: CASSSFGSPLHF. CDR3 coding DNA: TGTGCCAGCAGTTCCTTTGGTTCACCCCTCCACTTT.

This clonotype was counted a few times. The DNA for the CDR3 is TGTGCCAGCAGCCGCCCGAGGAGGACTGCACGAACCAATGAGCAGTTCTTC. The encoded protein is CASSRPRRTARTNEQFF. The chain employs TRBV13 and TRBJ2-1; D may be TRBD2 (5 bases). Trimming stripped 5 bases from V and 6 bases from J, with 23 bases between. The germline V gene encodes CDR1 PRHDT and CDR2 FYEKMQ (reference sequence). The length of the CDR3 is 17 residues.

This clonotype was seen more than once but under ten times. The V call is TRBV4-2, the J call TRBJ2-1; 7 bases agree with TRBD2. CDR3 size: 14 residues. The germline V gene has CDR1 LGHNA and CDR2 YNFKEQ. The junction had 10 bases not matched to a gene; V was cut back by 1 base and J by 13 bases. The CDR3 loop is CASSQVGGGETQFF. CDR3 bases: TGTGCCAGCAGCCAAGTTGGCGGGGGAGAGACCCAGTTCTTC.

This clonotype was recorded a few times. A much larger clone is a single base away; this may be a read error. The V and J genes are TRBV29-1 and TRBJ2-5; D gene uncertain. The CDR3 loop spans 12 amino acids. Germline CDR1 is SQVTM and CDR2 is ANQGSEA. V lost 2 bases and J lost 0, with 4 bases in between. CDR3 coding DNA: TGCAGCGTTGAAAGGTACCAAGAGACCCAGTACTTC. It is translated as CSVERYQETQYF. The full variable domain, in which reference TRBV29-1 and TRBJ2-5 provide the parts outside the CDR3, is SAVISQKPSRDICQRGTSLTIQCQVDSQVTMMFWYRQQPGQSLTLIATANQGSEATYESGFVIDKFPISRPNLTFSTLTVSNMSPEDSSIYLCSVERYQETQYFGPGTRLLVL.

This chain links TRBV14 with TRBJ2-7; 7 nucleotides line up with TRBD1. Looked up from germline, CDR1 is SGHDN and CDR2 is FVKESK. The V gene end was trimmed by 5 bases and the J gene end by 0 bases; junction bases not matched to a gene: 7. CDR3 length equals 15 residues. The CDR3 protein is CASSKWDSSSYEQYF. DNA for the CDR3: TGTGCCAGCAGCAAGTGGGACAGTAGCTCCTACGAGCAGTACTTC.

The chain employs TRBV27 and TRBJ1-6; possibly TRBD1 for D (5 bases). The CDR3 is 14 amino acids. V was clipped by 6 bases and J by 2 bases, with 8 bases between them. Germline CDR1 and CDR2: MNHEY and SMNVEV (reference sequence). The CDR3 sequence is CASSRVTYNSPLHF. Here the CDR3 DNA reads TGTGCCAGCAGCAGGGTTACCTATAATTCACCCCTCCACTTT.